Listed below are T cell receptor beta chains from one sample, sequenced in a study of shared clonotypes between healthy human individuals. TCRdb's table, derived via immunoSEQ multiplex PCR, lists solely in-frame clones and lacks some. Of 850,000 to 1,200,000 clones listed, about 74% were seen once; the top ten hold nearly 1.5%. What was sequenced was memory CD4+ T cells sorted from blood. The receptor source for this set is a man younger than 35 in good health. CDR3s include the opening cysteine and the closing phenylalanine or tryptophan. D genes are given only for firm matches. Only some rows state a clone size, as once, few, many or a class for expanded clones.

TRBJ2-1 once TRBV11-2 TRBD2 CASSLLLLAGGQYNEQFF TGTGCCAGCAGCTTACTCCTCCTAGCGGGGGGGCAATACAATGAGCAGTTCTTC
TRBJ1-3 - TRBV28 - CASSSLGAAGNTIYF TGTGCCAGCAGCTCTTTGGGGGCGGCTGGAAACACCATATATTTT
TRBJ2-2 - TRBV19 TRBD2 CASTPGLAGKGTGELFF TGTGCCAGTACTCCGGGACTAGCGGGAAAAGGAACCGGGGAGCTGTTTTTT
TRBJ1-1 - TRBV5-4 - CASSVDRNTEAFF TGTGCCAGCAGCGTTGACAGGAACACTGAAGCTTTCTTT
TRBJ1-2 - TRBV4-3 - CASSHGSGYTF TGCGCCAGCAGCCATGGGTCCGGCTACACCTTC
TRBJ2-5 - TRBV9 - CASSWGGAQETQYF TGTGCCAGCTCCTGGGGGGGGGCACAAGAGACCCAGTACTTC
TRBJ1-6 - TRBV2 - CASSQLTPDSLYSPLHF TGTGCCAGCAGCCAACTCACTCCGGACTCCTTATATTCACCCCTCCACTTT
TRBJ1-5 - TRBV10-3 - CAISEMIGQPQHF TGTGCCATCAGTGAGATGATCGGTCAGCCCCAGCATTTT
TRBJ2-1 - TRBV4-3 TRBD2 CASSQSLAGAYNEQFF TGCGCCAGCAGCCAATCCCTAGCGGGAGCCTACAATGAGCAGTTCTTC
TRBJ2-3 - TRBV5-1 TRBD2 CASSEGTSGGTSTDTQYF TGCGCCAGCAGCGAAGGGACTAGCGGGGGGACTAGCACAGATACGCAGTATTTT
TRBJ1-6 - TRBV27 - CASSQGRVSPLHF TGTGCCAGCAGTCAGGGGCGGGTTTCACCCCTCCACTTT
TRBJ1-2 - TRBV25-1 - CASSEDRFYGYTF TGTGCCAGCAGCGAAGACAGGTTCTATGGCTACACCTTC
TRBJ2-2 - TRBV5-1 TRBD1 CASTGTAIAGELFF TGCGCCAGCACCGGGACAGCGATCGCCGGGGAGCTGTTTTTT
TRBJ2-2 - TRBV9 - CASSVPSSGRGELFF TGTGCCAGCAGCGTCCCTTCTTCGGGGCGCGGGGAGCTGTTTTTT
TRBJ1-5 - TRBV5-1 - CASRQEGDNQPQHF TGCGCCAGCAGACAGGAGGGGGACAATCAGCCCCAGCATTTT
TRBJ2-3 - TRBV7-6 - CASSSQPGTAGDTQYF TGTGCCAGCAGCTCTCAACCCGGGACGGCCGGAGATACGCAGTATTTT
TRBJ2-2 - TRBV19 - CASSSIGAPNTGELFF TGTGCCAGTAGTAGCATAGGGGCCCCGAACACCGGGGAGCTGTTTTTT
TRBJ2-5 once TRBV29-1 - CSGREETQYF TGCAGCGGCCGGGAAGAGACCCAGTACTTC
TRBJ2-6 once TRBV5-1 - CASSLEGFSGANVLTF TGCGCCAGCAGCTTGGAAGGTTTCTCTGGGGCCAACGTCCTGACTTTC
TRBJ2-1 - TRBV7-2 TRBD1 CASSLGGTGMVAQFF TGTGCCAGCAGCTTAGGTGGGACAGGGATGGTTGCGCAGTTCTTC
TRBJ2-5 once TRBV5-1 - CASSPGLSEETQYF TGCGCCAGCAGCCCGGGACTTAGCGAAGAGACCCAGTACTTC
TRBJ1-6 - TRBV27 - CASGNHRETGSDSPLHF TGTGCCAGCGGAAATCATAGGGAAACAGGTTCGGATTCACCCCTCCACTTT
TRBJ2-7 - TRBV18 - CASSPRAGEQYF TGTGCCAGCTCACCACGTGCGGGCGAGCAGTACTTC
TRBJ1-1 - TRBV18 - CASSQIGGTEAFF TGTGCCAGCTCACAGATAGGGGGTACTGAAGCTTTCTTT
TRBJ2-3 - TRBV6-5 TRBD2 CVVRGGTTDTQYF TGTGTCGTCCGGGGGGGGACCACAGATACGCAGTATTTT
TRBJ1-2 - TRBV6-6 TRBD1 CASSSTGELERGYTF TGTGCCAGCAGTTCGACAGGGGAATTAGAGAGGGGCTACACCTTC
TRBJ1-3 - TRBV5-1 - CASSLGDAISGNTIYF TGCGCCAGCAGCTTGGGGGACGCGATCTCTGGAAACACCATATATTTT
TRBJ2-7 few TRBV6-5 - CASSYSGDYEQYF TGTGCCAGCAGTTACTCGGGGGACTACGAGCAGTACTTC
TRBJ2-6 - TRBV6-4 TRBD2 CASSPLSGASSGANVLTF TGTGCCAGCAGTCCCCTTAGCGGGGCCAGCTCTGGGGCCAACGTCCTGACTTTC
TRBJ2-7 - TRBV11-2 - CASSLGGTSYEQYF TGTGCCAGCAGCTTAGGAGGGACCTCCTACGAGCAGTACTTC
TRBJ2-6 - TRBV5-6 - CASRAGPGANVLTF TGTGCCAGCAGGGCCGGGCCTGGGGCCAACGTCCTGACTTTC
TRBJ2-5 - TRBV2 TRBD2 CASSILAGLGETQYF TGTGCCAGCAGTATCTTAGCGGGATTAGGGGAGACCCAGTACTTC
TRBJ2-1 many TRBV13 TRBD2 CASGYTSGRVSEQFF TGTGCCAGCGGATATACTAGCGGGAGAGTCAGTGAGCAGTTCTTC
TRBJ1-2 - TRBV2 - CASRAFGSPHGYTF TGTGCCAGCAGGGCCTTTGGGTCCCCTCATGGCTACACCTTC
TRBJ1-5 - TRBV5-1 - CASSLEGGVKGQPQHF TGCGCCAGCAGCTTGGAGGGGGGAGTGAAGGGTCAGCCCCAGCATTTT
TRBJ1-5 few TRBV28 - CASSLWLESNQPQHF TGTGCCAGCAGCCTATGGCTCGAGAGCAATCAGCCCCAGCATTTT
TRBJ1-5 - TRBV14 TRBD1 CASSLTGQGQPQHF TGTGCCAGCAGTCTCACGGGACAGGGTCAGCCCCAGCATTTT
TRBJ2-3 - TRBV19 TRBD2 CASSIREGVSDTQYF TGTGCCAGTAGTATCCGGGAGGGGGTCTCAGATACGCAGTATTTT
TRBJ2-5 - TRBV5-1 TRBD1 CASTPDRGETQYF TGCGCCAGCACCCCGGACAGGGGAGAGACCCAGTACTTC
TRBJ1-3 once TRBV11-2 - CASSLGDFSGNTIYF TGTGCCAGCAGCTTAGGGGATTTCTCTGGAAACACCATATATTTT
TRBJ1-5 - TRBV7-2 - CASSLESGYNQPQHF TGTGCCAGCAGCTTAGAATCGGGGTACAATCAGCCCCAGCATTTT
TRBJ1-3 - TRBV2 TRBD1 CASSALSRGTYLISSGNTIYF TGTGCCAGCAGTGCGTTGTCCAGGGGGACTTATCTCATTTCCTCTGGAAACACCATATATTTT
TRBJ2-1 - TRBV9 TRBD1 CASSVKIGTGGSSEQFF TGTGCCAGCAGCGTAAAGATCGGGACAGGGGGCAGCAGTGAGCAGTTCTTC
TRBJ1-1 few TRBV30 - CAWSRQGTEAFF TGTGCCTGGAGCCGTCAGGGGACTGAAGCTTTCTTT
TRBJ2-7 few TRBV28 - CASSTPSGSSYEQYF TGTGCCAGCAGTACCCCATCGGGGAGCTCCTACGAGCAGTACTTC
TRBJ2-5 - TRBV5-1 TRBD2 CASSFFGTSGISETQYF TGCGCCAGCAGCTTTTTTGGGACTAGCGGGATATCGGAGACCCAGTACTTC
TRBJ2-3 - TRBV30 - CAWSLRTDTQYF TGTGCCTGGAGTCTGCGCACAGATACGCAGTATTTT
TRBJ2-2 - TRBV15 - CATSRTLLNTGELFF TGTGCCACCAGCAGAACACTCCTGAACACCGGGGAGCTGTTTTTT
TRBJ2-1 - TRBV7-2 TRBD2 CASSVKAGKGFF TGTGCCAGCAGCGTCAAAGCGGGGAAGGGGTTCTTC
TRBJ1-2 - TRBV5-4 TRBD1 CASSLAGAGGIGYGYTF TGTGCCAGCAGCTTGGCGGGAGCAGGGGGAATTGGCTATGGCTACACCTTC
TRBJ1-3 - TRBV7-2 TRBD1 CASSLATGNRGNTIYF TGTGCCAGCAGCTTAGCGACAGGGAATAGAGGAAACACCATATATTTT